This TCR beta chain was identified in a study of T cell responses to AZD1222 COVID-19 vaccine listed by TCRdb under 2021. A note on the overall study: A total of approximately 230 trial participants underwent TCR sequencing, of whom around 200 received two doses of AZD1222 and about 26 received two doses of the MenACWY control vaccine. Enrollment into the trials was organized by age into subgroups of 18-55, 56-69 and 70-plus years, and those subgroups contained 148, 28 and 57 TCR-sequenced participants, respectively. Study-wide conclusions, independent of this receptor: Reportedly, close to half of the unique spike-specific TCRs recognized epitopes lying outside the regions that are mutated in the B.1.351 and B.1.1.7 variants. Conclusions about previously exposed vaccinees are limited, since just a handful of AZD1222 recipients were seropositive for SARS-CoV-2 at baseline. Most participants were white British and females outnumbered males, and the authors suggested that clonal diversity may have been underestimated. Because no day 14 peak-response samples were available, repertoires were characterized only after the peak T cell response. The 56-69-year group was small, and its depth increase did not reach significance, likely because of low power. A significant rise in spike-specific TCR breadth and depth was observed after two AZD1222 doses relative to day 0 and relative to MenACWY recipients. The vaccine-associated CD4 TCRs covered the entire spike protein, and the dominant responses fell in regions 160-218 and 743-854.

This clone was seen a single time. What this receptor recognizes is not known. It has no much larger one-base neighbor in the sample; base qualities were not kept. The CDR3 regions of human TCRbeta chains were analyzed by immunosequencing. Per the source publication's procedure: TCRs in the repertoires were matched against a reference library of SARS-CoV-2-specific TCRs that had been generated with the MIRA antigen-specificity platform. Breadth was defined as the fraction of unique TCRs that were SARS-CoV-2-associated, and depth was defined as the fraction of total T cells that were SARS-CoV-2-associated. Each spike-specific TCR was assigned to its reactive spike region and to a CD4 or CD8 class using the MIRA data. Log10-transformed breadth and depth values were compared by one-way ANOVA with Sidak's multiple comparisons tests. As stored in TCRdb, this immuneACCESS dataset retains in-frame rearrangements with V and J assigned. A fraction of the clones does not appear; measured against another copy, unresolved V genes explain less than half of the discrepancy, and the remainder lacks a known reason. That table is the source of V, J and clone size, and D and trimming were worked out from the DNA. The sample table records 75,000 to 90,000 clones; 70% to 90% of these occur just once. Of the sample, about 3.4% falls within the top ten clones.

The time point label of this sample denotes: about 28 days (+/-7) after the second vaccine dose. Because spike-specific TCR depth and breadth did not differ between the two schedules, AZD1222 recipients who got a second dose at roughly 4 weeks were pooled with those who got a second dose at roughly 12 weeks. Samples from vaccinated people were obtained from the UK trials COV001 and COV002, which included a single-blind randomized controlled phase 2/3 trial of AZD1222 (ChAdOx1 nCoV-19) in healthy adults. Trial participant PBMC samples were collected at day 0 and day 28 after the second dose for TCRbeta chain sequencing. Looking up the germline V gene (reference sequence) yields CDR1 SGHNT and CDR2 YYREEE. Unmatched junction bases come to 6, with V trimmed by 5 bases and J by 2 bases. From cysteine to phenylalanine, the CDR3 is 16 amino acids long. The DNA shown is the 48-base CDR3, in frame from base 1.

The sequenced sample was peripheral blood, obtained 28 days after the second AZD1222 dose. In this chain, TRBV5-4 is recombined with TRBJ2-5; 13 bases in the middle match TRBD2. The origin of this receptor is an adult who received the AZD1222 COVID-19 vaccine. The CDR3 is CASRSGTSGIQETQYF. The DNA sequence is as follows: TGTGCCAGCAGGTCCGGGACTAGCGGGATTCAAGAGACCCAGTACTTC.